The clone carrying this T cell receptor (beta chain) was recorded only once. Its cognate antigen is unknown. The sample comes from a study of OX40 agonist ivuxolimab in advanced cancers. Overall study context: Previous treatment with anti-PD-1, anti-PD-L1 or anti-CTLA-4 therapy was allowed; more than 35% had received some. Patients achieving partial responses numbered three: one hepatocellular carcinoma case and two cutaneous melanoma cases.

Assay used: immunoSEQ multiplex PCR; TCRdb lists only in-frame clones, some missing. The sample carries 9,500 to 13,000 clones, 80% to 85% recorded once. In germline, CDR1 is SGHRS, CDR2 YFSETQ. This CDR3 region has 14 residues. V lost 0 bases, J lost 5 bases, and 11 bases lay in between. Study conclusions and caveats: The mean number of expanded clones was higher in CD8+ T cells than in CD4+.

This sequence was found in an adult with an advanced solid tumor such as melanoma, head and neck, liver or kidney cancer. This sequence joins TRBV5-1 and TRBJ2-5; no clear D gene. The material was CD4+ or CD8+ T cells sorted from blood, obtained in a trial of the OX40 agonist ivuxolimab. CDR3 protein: CASSLEDPHETQYF. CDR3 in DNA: TGCGCCAGCAGCTTGGAGGATCCCCACGAGACCCAGTACTTC.